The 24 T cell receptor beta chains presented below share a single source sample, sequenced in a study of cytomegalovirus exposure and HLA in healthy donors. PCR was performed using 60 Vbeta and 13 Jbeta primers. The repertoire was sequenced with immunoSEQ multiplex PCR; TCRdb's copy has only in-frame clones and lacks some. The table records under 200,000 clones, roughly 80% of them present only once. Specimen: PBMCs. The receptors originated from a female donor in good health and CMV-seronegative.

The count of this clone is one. The CDR3 reads CASSLWQGGTGELFF. In nucleotides, the CDR3 is TGTGCCAGCAGTTTGTGGCAGGGGGGCACCGGGGAGCTGTTTTTT. The gene calls are TRBV28 and TRBJ2-2, with a weak D call TRBD1 (7 bases). V lost 3 bases and J lost 4, with 12 bases in between. The germline CDR1 and CDR2 sequences are MDHEN and SYDVKM. The CDR3 covers 15 residues.

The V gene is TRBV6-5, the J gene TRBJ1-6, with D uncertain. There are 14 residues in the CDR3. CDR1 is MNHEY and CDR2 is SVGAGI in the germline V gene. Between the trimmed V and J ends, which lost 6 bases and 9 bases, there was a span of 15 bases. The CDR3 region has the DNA TGTGCCAGCAGCAAAGACTGGTTAGGTTCACCCCTCCACTTT. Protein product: CASSKDWLGSPLHF.

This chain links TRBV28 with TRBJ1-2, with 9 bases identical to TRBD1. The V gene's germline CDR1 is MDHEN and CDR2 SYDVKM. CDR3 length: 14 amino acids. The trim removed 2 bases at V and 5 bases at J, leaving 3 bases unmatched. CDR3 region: CASSLGTGPYGYTF. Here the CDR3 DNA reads TGTGCCAGCAGTTTAGGGACAGGGCCTTATGGCTACACCTTC.

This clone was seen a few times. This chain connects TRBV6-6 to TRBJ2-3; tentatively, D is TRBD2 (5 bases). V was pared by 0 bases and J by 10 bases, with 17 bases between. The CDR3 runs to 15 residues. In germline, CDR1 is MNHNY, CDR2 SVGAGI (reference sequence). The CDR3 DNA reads TGTGCCAGCAGTTACTCTGTAGGGCCCGGGGTCCCGCAGTATTTT. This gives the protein CASSYSVGPGVPQYF.

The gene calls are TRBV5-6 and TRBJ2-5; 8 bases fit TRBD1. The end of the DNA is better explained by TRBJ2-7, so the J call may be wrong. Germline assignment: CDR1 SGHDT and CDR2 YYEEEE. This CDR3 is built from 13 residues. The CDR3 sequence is CASSWDRSVEQYF. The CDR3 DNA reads TGTGCCAGCAGTTGGGACAGGTCGGTCGAGCAGTACTTC.

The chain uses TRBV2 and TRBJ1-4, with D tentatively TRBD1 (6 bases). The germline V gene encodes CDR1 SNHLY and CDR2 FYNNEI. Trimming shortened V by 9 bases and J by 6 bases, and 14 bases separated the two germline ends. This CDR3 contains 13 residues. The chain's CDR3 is CARRTVGDEKLFF. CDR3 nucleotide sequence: TGTGCCAGGAGGACAGTGGGGGATGAAAAACTGTTTTTT.

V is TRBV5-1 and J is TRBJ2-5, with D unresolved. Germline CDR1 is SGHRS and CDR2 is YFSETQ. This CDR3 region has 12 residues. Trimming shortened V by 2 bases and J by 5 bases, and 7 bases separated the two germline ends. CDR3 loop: CASSLLEETQYF. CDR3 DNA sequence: TGCGCCAGCAGCTTATTAGAGGAGACCCAGTACTTC.

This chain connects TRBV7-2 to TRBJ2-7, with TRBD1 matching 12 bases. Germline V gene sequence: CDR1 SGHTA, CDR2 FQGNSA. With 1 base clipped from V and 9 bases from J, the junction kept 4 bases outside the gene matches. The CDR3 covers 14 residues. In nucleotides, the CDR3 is TGTGCCAGCAGCTTAGGGGACAGGGGGCTTAGGCAGTACTTC. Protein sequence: CASSLGDRGLRQYF.

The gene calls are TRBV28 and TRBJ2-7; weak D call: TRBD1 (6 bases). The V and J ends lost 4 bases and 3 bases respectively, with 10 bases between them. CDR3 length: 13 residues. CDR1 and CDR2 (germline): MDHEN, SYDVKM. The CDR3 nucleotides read TGTGCCAGCAGTTGGACAGATAGCTACGAGCAGTACTTC. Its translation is CASSWTDSYEQYF.

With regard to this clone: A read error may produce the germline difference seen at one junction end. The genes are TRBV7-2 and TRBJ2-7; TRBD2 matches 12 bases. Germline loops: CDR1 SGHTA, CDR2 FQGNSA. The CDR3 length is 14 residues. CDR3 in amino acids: CASSLAGGTYEQYF. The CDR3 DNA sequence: TGTGCCAGCAGCCTAGCGGGAGGGACCTACGAGCAGTACTTC.

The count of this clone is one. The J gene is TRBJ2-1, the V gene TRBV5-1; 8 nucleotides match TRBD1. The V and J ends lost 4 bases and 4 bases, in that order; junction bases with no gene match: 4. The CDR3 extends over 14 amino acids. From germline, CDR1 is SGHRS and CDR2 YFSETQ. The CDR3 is CASSADRVYNEQFF. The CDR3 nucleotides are TGCGCCAGCAGCGCGGACAGGGTGTACAATGAGCAGTTCTTC.

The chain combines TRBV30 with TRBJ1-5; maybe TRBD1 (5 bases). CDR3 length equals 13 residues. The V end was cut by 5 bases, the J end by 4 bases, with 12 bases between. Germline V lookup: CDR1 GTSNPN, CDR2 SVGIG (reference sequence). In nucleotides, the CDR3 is TGTGCCTGGGGAGACAGCTTGAATCAGCCCCAGCATTTT. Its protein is CAWGDSLNQPQHF.

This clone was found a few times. CDR3 sequence reads: CASSFYSGSSSYEQYF. The DNA of the CDR3 is TGCGCCAGCAGCTTTTATAGCGGGAGTTCGAGCTACGAGCAGTACTTC. The gene calls are TRBV5-1 and TRBJ2-7; TRBD2 matches 9 bases. The length of the CDR3 is 16 residues. Trimming cost V 2 bases and J 3 bases; bases outside gene matches: 9. The germline gives CDR1 SGHRS, CDR2 YFSETQ.

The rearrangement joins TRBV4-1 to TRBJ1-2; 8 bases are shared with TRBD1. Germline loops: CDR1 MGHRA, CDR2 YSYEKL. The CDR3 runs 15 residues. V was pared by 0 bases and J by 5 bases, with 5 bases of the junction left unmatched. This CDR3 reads CASSQEWDRKYGYTF. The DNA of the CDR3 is TGCGCCAGCAGCCAAGAATGGGACAGGAAATATGGCTACACCTTC.

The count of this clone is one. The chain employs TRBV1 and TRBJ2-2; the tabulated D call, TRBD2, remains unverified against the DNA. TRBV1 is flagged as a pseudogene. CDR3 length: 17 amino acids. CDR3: CTSSQEGTSGNTGELFF. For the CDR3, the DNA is TGCACCAGCAGCCAAGAGGGGACTAGCGGGAACACCGGGGAGCTGTTTTTT.

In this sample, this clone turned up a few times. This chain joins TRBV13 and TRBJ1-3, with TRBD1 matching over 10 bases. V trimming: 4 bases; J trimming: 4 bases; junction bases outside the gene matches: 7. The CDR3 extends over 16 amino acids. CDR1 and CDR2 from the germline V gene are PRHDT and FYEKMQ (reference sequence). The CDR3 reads CASSSTGTGVGNTIYF. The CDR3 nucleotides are TGTGCCAGCAGCTCCACCGGGACAGGGGTCGGAAACACCATATATTTT.

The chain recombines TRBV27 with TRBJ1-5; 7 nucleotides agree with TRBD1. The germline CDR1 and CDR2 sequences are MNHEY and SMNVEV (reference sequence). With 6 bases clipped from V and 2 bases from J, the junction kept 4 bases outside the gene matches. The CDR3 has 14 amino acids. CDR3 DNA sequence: TGTGCCAGCAGACCAGGACAGGGCAATCAGCCCCAGCATTTT. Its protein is CASRPGQGNQPQHF.

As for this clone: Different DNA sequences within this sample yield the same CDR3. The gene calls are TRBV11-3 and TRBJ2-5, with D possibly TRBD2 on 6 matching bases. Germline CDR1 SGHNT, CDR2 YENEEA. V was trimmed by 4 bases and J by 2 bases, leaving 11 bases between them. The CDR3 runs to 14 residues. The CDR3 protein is CASSSRDSQETQYF. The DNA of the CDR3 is TGTGCCAGCAGCTCCCGGGACTCTCAAGAGACCCAGTACTTC.

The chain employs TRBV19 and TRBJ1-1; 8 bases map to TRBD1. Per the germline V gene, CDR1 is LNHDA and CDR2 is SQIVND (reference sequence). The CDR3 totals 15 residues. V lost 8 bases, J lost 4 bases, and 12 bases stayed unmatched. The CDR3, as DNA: TGTGCCAGTTCGACATTATTAGGACAGGGCACTGAAGCTTTCTTT. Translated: CASSTLLGQGTEAFF.

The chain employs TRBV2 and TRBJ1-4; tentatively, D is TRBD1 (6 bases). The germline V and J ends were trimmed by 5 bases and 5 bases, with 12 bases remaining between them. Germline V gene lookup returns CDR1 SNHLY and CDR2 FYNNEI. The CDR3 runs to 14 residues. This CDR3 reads CASSWTRGNEKLFF. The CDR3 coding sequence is TGTGCCAGCAGTTGGACAAGGGGGAATGAAAAACTGTTTTTT.

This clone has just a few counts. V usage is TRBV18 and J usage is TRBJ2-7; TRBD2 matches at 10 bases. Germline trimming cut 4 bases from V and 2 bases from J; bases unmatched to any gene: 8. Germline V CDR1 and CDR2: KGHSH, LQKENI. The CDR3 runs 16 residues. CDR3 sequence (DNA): TGTGCCAGCTCACTCTGGGGAGCGGGAGGGCCCTACGAGCAGTACTTC. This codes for CASSLWGAGGPYEQYF.

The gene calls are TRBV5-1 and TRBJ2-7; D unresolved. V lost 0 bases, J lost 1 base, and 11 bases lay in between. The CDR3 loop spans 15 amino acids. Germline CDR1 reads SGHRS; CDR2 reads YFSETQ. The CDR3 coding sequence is TGCGCCAGCAGCTTGGCTAGGTACGGATCCTACGAGCAGTACTTC. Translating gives CASSLARYGSYEQYF.

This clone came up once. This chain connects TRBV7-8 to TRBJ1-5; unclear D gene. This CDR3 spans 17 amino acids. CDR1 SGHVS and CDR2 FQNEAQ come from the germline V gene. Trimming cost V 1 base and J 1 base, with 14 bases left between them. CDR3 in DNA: TGTGCCAGCAGCTTAGTCGGGTCGCGGTACAGCAATCAGCCCCAGCATTTT. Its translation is CASSLVGSRYSNQPQHF.

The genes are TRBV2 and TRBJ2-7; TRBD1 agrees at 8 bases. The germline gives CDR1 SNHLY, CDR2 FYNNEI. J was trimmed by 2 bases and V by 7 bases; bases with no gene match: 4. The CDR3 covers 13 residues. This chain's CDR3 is CASKRTGPYEQYF. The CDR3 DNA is TGTGCCAGCAAGAGGACAGGGCCCTACGAGCAGTACTTC. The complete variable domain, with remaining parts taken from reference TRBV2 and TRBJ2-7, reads EPEVTQTPSHQVTQMGQEVILRCVPISNHLYFYWYRQILGQKVEFLVSFYNNEISEKSEIFDDQFSVERPDGSNFTLKIRSTKLEDSAMYFCASKRTGPYEQYFGPGTRLTVT.